Listed below are T cell receptor beta chains from one sample, sequenced in a study of control samples from healthy donors and cancer patients. Profiling relied on immunoSEQ multiplex PCR, and the TCRdb table lists in-frame clones only, not all of them. This table has approximately 120,000 clones, around 87% appearing once. The sequenced sample consisted of blood. The source is a man aged 35-49 years in good health. CDR3s include the opening cysteine and the closing phenylalanine or tryptophan. Fields, in order: D gene, clone size, V gene, J gene, CDR3 length, CDR3 DNA, CDR3 protein. D genes are given only for firm matches. Only part of the rows carry a size: once, few, many, or a class if the clone is expanded.

.,.,TRBV11-2,TRBJ2-5,15,TGTGCCAGCAGCTCGAAGACAAAATGGGGGGAGACCCAGTACTTC,CASSSKTKWGETQYF
.,.,TRBV7-2,TRBJ1-5,15,TGTGCCAGCAGCTTAGCGGGGGGGGGTACCCAGCCCCAGCATTTT,CASSLAGGGTQPQHF
.,.,TRBV4-3,TRBJ1-2,15,TGCGCCAGCAGCCAACCCGGGGGAGCTAACTATGGCTACACCTTC,CASSQPGGANYGYTF
.,.,TRBV18,TRBJ2-3,18,TGTGCCAGCTCCCAAGGACCTCCAGGAATATCTAGCACAGATACGCAGTATTTT,CASSQGPPGISSTDTQYF
.,.,TRBV3-1/TRBV3-2,TRBJ1-3,15,TGTGCCAGCAGCCCTCGACAGAACTCTGGAAACACCATATATTTT,CASSPRQNSGNTIYF
TRBD1,.,TRBV6-4,TRBJ2-2,15,TGTGCCAGCAGTTCCGGGACAGGGGGCACCGGGGAGCTGTTTTTT,CASSSGTGGTGELFF
.,.,TRBV21-1,TRBJ2-1,16,TGTGCCAGCAGCAGACGGGGGGGCTCCTCCTACAATGAGCAGTTCTTC,CASSRRGGSSYNEQFF
.,once,TRBV7-8,TRBJ2-2,17,TGTGCCAGCAGCCGGATGCCAAGTGGGACGGCGACCGGGGAGCTGTTTTTT,CASSRMPSGTATGELFF
TRBD2,.,TRBV18,TRBJ2-1,15,TGTGCCAGCTCACCCGGAATGAACAGCGGGAGTGAGCAGTTCTTC,CASSPGMNSGSEQFF
.,.,TRBV7-2,TRBJ2-7,19,TGTGCCAGCAGCTTAGCGCTTTGGGCTACGGGACACAAAAAATACGAGCAGTACTTC,CASSLALWATGHKKYEQYF
.,.,TRBV7-8,TRBJ1-2,15,TGTGCCAGCACCAGAGCGGGGGAGGCCAACTATGGCTACACCTTC,CASTRAGEANYGYTF
.,.,TRBV6-1,TRBJ2-7,13,TGTGCCAGCAGTGATGCGGGGATTTACGAGCAGTACTTC,CASSDAGIYEQYF
TRBD1,.,TRBV12-3/TRBV12-4,TRBJ1-2,12,TGTGCCAGCAGGGGACAGAACTATGGCTACACCTTC,CASRGQNYGYTF
.,.,TRBV19,TRBJ1-1,15,TGTGCCAGTAAGTGGACGGAGCTTATGAACACTGAAGCTTTCTTT,CASKWTELMNTEAFF
TRBD1,.,TRBV27,TRBJ2-1,16,TGTGCCAGCAGTTTACTATACAGGGGGCGGAGGAATGAGCAGTTCTTC,CASSLLYRGRRNEQFF
.,.,TRBV3-1/TRBV3-2,TRBJ1-2,14,TGTGCCAGCAGCCGGATCGGACAAGGCTATGGCTACACCTTC,CASSRIGQGYGYTF
.,.,TRBV6-1,TRBJ1-1,15,TGTGCCAGCAGTGAGCGGAAAAGGGAAAACACTGAAGCTTTCTTT,CASSERKRENTEAFF
.,.,TRBV7-8,TRBJ1-6,16,TGTGCCAGCAGCTTAGAGGGACGGGTTTATAATTCACCCCTCCACTTT,CASSLEGRVYNSPLHF
.,.,TRBV7-2,TRBJ2-2,17,TGTGCCAGCAGCTTATACCGTAGGGGGGAGAACACCGGGGAGCTGTTTTTT,CASSLYRRGENTGELFF
.,.,TRBV5-4,TRBJ2-7,13,TGTGCCAGCAGCTTTGGGGTCTCCTACGAGCAGTACTTC,CASSFGVSYEQYF
TRBD1,.,TRBV18,TRBJ1-1,16,TGTGCCAGCTCACCGGGGACAGGGGCCATGAACACTGAAGCTTTCTTT,CASSPGTGAMNTEAFF
.,.,TRBV7-2,TRBJ1-3,15,TGTGCCAGCAGCTTAGCTTGGGGGTCCGGAAACACCATATATTTT,CASSLAWGSGNTIYF
.,.,TRBV12-5,TRBJ2-7,17,TGTGCTAGTGGTTTGGCCCGAGGGGCGGGAATAACCTACGAGCAGTACTTC,CASGLARGAGITYEQYF
TRBD1,.,TRBV11-2,TRBJ2-7,15,TGTGCCAGCAGCCAGGGACAGGGGGCGTCAAACGAGCAGTACTTC,CASSQGQGASNEQYF
TRBD2,few,TRBV27,TRBJ2-5,15,TGTGCCAGCAGGACTAGCGGGGGGTACCAAGAGACCCAGTACTTC,CASRTSGGYQETQYF
TRBD1,.,TRBV5-4,TRBJ1-2,14,TGTGCCAGCAGCGGGGCAGGGGGCTCCTATGGCTACACCTTC,CASSGAGGSYGYTF
TRBD2,.,TRBV5-1,TRBJ2-1,16,TGCGCCAGCAGCTTGGTTAGCGGGGGGGCTTACAATGAGCAGTTCTTC,CASSLVSGGAYNEQFF
TRBD1,.,TRBV6-2/TRBV6-3,TRBJ1-6,16,TGTGCCAGCAGTGAGACCTTTGGGACAGGCGATTCACCCCTCCACTTT,CASSETFGTGDSPLHF
TRBD1,once,TRBV25-1,TRBJ1-2,14,TGTGCCAGCAGTACCACAGGGGGCGTCTATGGCTACACCTTC,CASSTTGGVYGYTF
TRBD1,.,TRBV14,TRBJ1-2,13,TGTGCCAGCAGCTCGGGACAGGCCTATGGCTACACCTTC,CASSSGQAYGYTF
TRBD1,.,TRBV18,TRBJ2-7,14,TGTGCCAGCTCAACCGGGACAGGGGGCCCCGAGCAGTACTTC,CASSTGTGGPEQYF
.,.,TRBV7-9,TRBJ2-1,13,TGTGCCAGCAGCTTAGACCTTCCAGCTGAGCAGTTCTTC,CASSLDLPAEQFF
TRBD1,.,TRBV25-1,TRBJ1-4,14,TGTGCCAGCAGTGAGCACAGGGGGTTGGAAAAACTGTTTTTT,CASSEHRGLEKLFF
TRBD1,.,TRBV18,TRBJ1-1,13,TGTGCCAGCACCCGGGACAGGGAGCGAGAAGCTTTCTTT,CASTRDREREAFF
TRBD1,.,TRBV24-1,TRBJ2-1,16,TGTGCCACCAGTGATTTTTCAGGGGGCACGTCGGGTGAGCAGTTCTTC,CATSDFSGGTSGEQFF
TRBD2,.,TRBV7-6,TRBJ2-2,18,TGTGCCAGCAGCTTACGACTAGCGGGGGAATCCCACACCGGGGAGCTGTTTTTT,CASSLRLAGESHTGELFF
TRBD2,few,TRBV11-3,TRBJ2-2,18,TGTGCCAGCAGCGGGATAACTAGCGGGGGTCGTCGAACCGGGGAGCTGTTTTTT,CASSGITSGGRRTGELFF
.,once,TRBV5-1,TRBJ2-2,16,TGCGCCAGCAGCTCCCTGGGGTGGTCGAACACCGGGGAGCTGTTTTTT,CASSSLGWSNTGELFF
.,.,TRBV5-4,TRBJ2-3,14,TGTGCCAGCAGCTTGGGGCGTTCCGTGGATACGCAGTATTTT,CASSLGRSVDTQYF
TRBD2,few,TRBV7-9,TRBJ2-7,14,TGTGCCAGCACCCCCCCAGGGACTACATCGGAGCAGTACTTC,CASTPPGTTSEQYF
.,.,TRBV6-5,TRBJ1-5,14,TGTGCCAGCAGTTACTCCGGTGGCAATCAGCCCCAGCATTTT,CASSYSGGNQPQHF
.,.,TRBV24-1,TRBJ2-1,11,TGTGCCACCGGTTGGGCATATGAGCAGTTCTTC,CATGWAYEQFF
.,.,TRBV6-2/TRBV6-3,TRBJ1-6,15,TGTGCCAGCAGTGGTGCGTGGGGATCGAATTCACCCCTCCACTTT,CASSGAWGSNSPLHF
TRBD2,.,TRBV19,TRBJ2-3,17,TGTGCCAGTAGTGTCGGACTAGCGGGACGACGCACAGATACGCAGTATTTT,CASSVGLAGRRTDTQYF
.,.,TRBV5-8,TRBJ2-1,16,TGTGCCAGCAGCTTGGGGGGTAGCCTAACCTACAATGAGCAGTTCTTC,CASSLGGSLTYNEQFF
.,.,TRBV3-1/TRBV3-2,TRBJ2-5,16,TGTGCCAGCAGCCCGGCGGGGCAGGGGAGAGGGGAGACCCAGTACTTC,CASSPAGQGRGETQYF
.,.,TRBV9,TRBJ1-5,13,TGTGCCAGCGGCCCCGGGGATTATCAGCCCCAGCATTTT,CASGPGDYQPQHF
TRBD1,once,TRBV18,TRBJ1-4,15,TGTGCCAGCTCACCCCGACAGGGGAGCAGAGAAAAACTGTTTTTT,CASSPRQGSREKLFF
.,once,TRBV13,TRBJ1-2,10,TGTGCCAGCAGGGTTGATGGCTACACCTTC,CASRVDGYTF
TRBD2,.,TRBV10-1,TRBJ2-2,16,TGCGCCAGCAGTCCACTAGCGGGGGGGAACACCGGGGAGCTGTTTTTT,CASSPLAGGNTGELFF
TRBD1,.,TRBV27,TRBJ1-6,14,TGTGCCAGCAGCGACAGGGGGCTGCGATCACCCCTCCACTTT,CASSDRGLRSPLHF
TRBD2,.,TRBV18,TRBJ2-3,16,TGTGCCAGCTCACCAAAAAGCGGGGGGGTCTCAGATACGCAGTATTTT,CASSPKSGGVSDTQYF
.,.,TRBV30,TRBJ2-3,12,TGTGCCTGGAGTTTGGCCTCTAATACGCAGTATTTT,CAWSLASNTQYF